These T cell receptor beta chains were read from a single sample in a study of OX40 agonist ivuxolimab in advanced cancers. TCRdb's copy holds only in-frame clones and misses some; the assay was immunoSEQ multiplex PCR. The sample records more than 45,000 clones, about 90% being singletons. The specimen comprised CD4+ or CD8+ T cells sorted from blood, sampled in a trial of the OX40 agonist ivuxolimab. These receptors originate from an adult with an advanced solid tumor such as melanoma, head and neck, liver or kidney cancer. Both conserved end residues are part of each CDR3. The D gene is left open where the match is weak. Clone size, where shown, is once, few, many, or a class for clones that have expanded.

>TRBD2|TRBV30|NA|TRBJ2-5
CAWSVHLAGPETQYF
TGTGCCTGGAGTGTACACCTAGCGGGCCCAGAGACCCAGTACTTC
>NA|TRBV19|NA|TRBJ1-5
CASNGVGSNQPQHF
TGTGCCAGTAATGGCGTAGGTAGCAATCAGCCCCAGCATTTT
>NA|TRBV11-3|NA|TRBJ2-3
CASSQQGVSDTQYF
TGTGCCAGCAGCCAACAGGGAGTCTCAGATACGCAGTATTTT
>NA|TRBV10-3|NA|TRBJ2-2
CAISERAVDTGELFF
TGTGCCATCAGTGAGAGGGCGGTCGACACCGGGGAGCTGTTTTTT
>TRBD1|TRBV7-8|NA|TRBJ2-1
CASSREYGTGYNEQFF
TGTGCCAGCAGCCGCGAATACGGGACAGGGTACAATGAGCAGTTCTTC
>TRBD2|TRBV5-4|NA|TRBJ2-1
CASSFGASGPSSYNEQFF
TGTGCCAGCAGCTTTGGAGCTAGCGGGCCCAGCTCCTACAATGAGCAGTTCTTC
>NA|TRBV19|NA|TRBJ1-5
CASSMGEGRVVHF
TGTGCCAGTAGTATGGGGGAAGGCAGGGTGGTGCATTTT
>NA|TRBV7-9|NA|TRBJ2-7
CASSLRSVGGTYEQYF
TGTGCCAGCAGCTTAAGGTCTGTCGGTGGGACCTACGAGCAGTACTTC
>NA|TRBV18|NA|TRBJ2-3
CASSALDSSTDTQYF
TGTGCCAGCTCAGCCCTGGACAGTAGCACAGATACGCAGTATTTT
>TRBD1|TRBV16|few|TRBJ1-5
CASSQVGQVHQPQHF
TGTGCCAGCAGCCAAGTGGGACAGGTTCACCAGCCCCAGCATTTT
>TRBD1|TRBV28|NA|TRBJ1-3
CASNPGDRAGNTIYF
TGTGCCAGCAATCCCGGCGACAGGGCGGGAAACACCATATATTTT
>NA|TRBV29-1|NA|TRBJ1-2
CSVVVTGGSGYTF
TGCAGCGTTGTAGTGACAGGCGGATCTGGCTACACCTTC
>NA|TRBV5-5|NA|TRBJ2-1
CASSSTEKTYNEQFF
TGTGCCAGCAGCTCAACCGAGAAGACCTACAATGAGCAGTTCTTC
>TRBD1|TRBV18|NA|TRBJ1-2
CASSPLSGQTSVAF
TGTGCCAGCTCACCACTGTCGGGACAGACCTCCGTGGCCTTC
>TRBD2|TRBV6-6|NA|TRBJ2-1
CASSRLAGGSGEQFF
TGTGCCAGCAGCCGTCTAGCGGGAGGGTCGGGTGAGCAGTTCTTC
>TRBD2|TRBV6-7|NA|TRBJ2-2
CASSLKREWHTGELFF
TGTGCCAGCAGTTTAAAGCGGGAGTGGCACACCGGGGAGCTGTTTTTT
>TRBD1|TRBV10-2|NA|TRBJ1-1
CASSEGTGQAFF
TGCGCCAGCAGCGAGGGGACAGGGCAAGCTTTCTTT
>NA|TRBV5-6|NA|TRBJ1-1
CASSPPNGDGEAFF
TGTGCCAGCAGCCCGCCGAACGGGGATGGTGAAGCTTTCTTT
>NA|TRBV11-2|NA|TRBJ1-1
CASSLAGYTEAFF
TGTGCCAGCAGCTTAGCGGGGTACACTGAAGCTTTCTTT
>NA|TRBV4-1|NA|TRBJ1-1
CASSQDGVVGVRNAFF
TGCGCCAGCAGCCAAGATGGGGTAGTGGGGGTTCGTAACGCTTTCTTT
>NA|TRBV30|NA|TRBJ1-5
CAWSVQGSNQPQHF
TGTGCCTGGAGTGTACAGGGCTCCAACCAGCCCCAGCATTTT
>NA|TRBV19|NA|TRBJ2-7
CASSMNGGGSSYEQYF
TGTGCCAGTAGTATGAACGGCGGGGGCAGCTCCTACGAGCAGTACTTC
>TRBD2|TRBV29-1|NA|TRBJ2-7
CSVDLLAGGSYEQYF
TGCAGCGTTGACTTACTAGCGGGAGGCTCCTACGAGCAGTACTTC
>NA|TRBV7-7|NA|TRBJ1-5
CASSAPPGSHNQPQHF
TGTGCTAGCAGCGCTCCACCCGGGTCTCACAATCAGCCCCAGCATTTT
>TRBD2|TRBV2|once|TRBJ2-3
CASIGLAGVTDTQYF
TGTGCCAGCATTGGACTAGCGGGAGTGACAGATACGCAGTATTTT
>NA|TRBV11-2|NA|TRBJ2-1
CASSFSDHYNEQFF
TGTGCCAGCAGCTTTAGCGACCACTACAATGAGCAGTTCTTC
>NA|TRBV7-2|NA|TRBJ2-7
CASSRGRWDYEQYF
TGTGCCAGCAGCCGAGGGCGGTGGGACTACGAGCAGTACTTC
>TRBD2|TRBV7-3|once|TRBJ2-1
CASSARTSRRSDEQFF
TGTGCCAGCAGCGCAAGGACTAGCCGACGTTCCGATGAGCAGTTCTTC
>TRBD1|TRBV5-1|NA|TRBJ1-6
CASSSIVSAQGRLSPLHF
TGCGCCAGCAGCTCCATCGTATCCGCACAGGGGCGTTTATCACCCCTCCACTTT
>TRBD1|TRBV27|NA|TRBJ1-2
CASSSRTGVHYGYTF
TGTGCCAGCAGTTCAAGGACAGGGGTTCACTATGGCTACACCTTC
>NA|TRBV19|NA|TRBJ1-2
CASSPRIYGYTF
TGTGCCAGTAGTCCCCGGATCTATGGCTACACCTTC
>NA|TRBV14|NA|TRBJ2-3
CASSLFAFTSTDTQYF
TGTGCCAGCAGCCTTTTCGCGTTTACTAGCACAGATACGCAGTATTTT
>NA|TRBV6-6|NA|TRBJ2-3
CATVSRSSTDTQYF
TGTGCCACGGTATCTAGGTCTAGCACAGATACGCAGTATTTT
>NA|TRBV5-2|NA|TRBJ1-2
CASSRDRDRGYTF
TGTGCCAGCAGCCGGGACAGGGATCGGGGCTACACCTTC
>NA|TRBV2|once|TRBJ1-1
CASGSSDGYTEAFF
TGTGCCAGCGGGTCGTCCGACGGATACACTGAAGCTTTCTTT
>NA|TRBV10-3|once|TRBJ1-4
CAISEQGAEKLFF
TGTGCCATCAGTGAGCAGGGCGCGGAAAAACTGTTTTTT
>NA|TRBV5-1|few|TRBJ1-5
CASSPGGVGQPQHF
TGCGCCAGCAGCCCTGGCGGGGTTGGGCAGCCCCAGCATTTT
>NA|TRBV5-6|NA|TRBJ2-6
CASSLFPGTSSGANVLTF
TGTGCCAGCAGCTTATTTCCGGGAACTAGCAGTGGGGCCAACGTCCTGACTTTC
>NA|TRBV6-6|NA|TRBJ1-5
CASSGEGIAQHF
TGTGCCAGCAGTGGGGAGGGTATCGCCCAGCATTTT
>NA|TRBV18|NA|TRBJ1-1
CASSPFTLTGGNTEAFF
TGTGCCAGCTCACCCTTTACCTTAACGGGAGGGAACACTGAAGCTTTCTTT
>NA|TRBV21-1|NA|TRBJ2-7
CASSKSETQGRAYEQYF
TGTGCCAGCAGCAAATCAGAGACCCAGGGTAGAGCCTACGAGCAGTACTTC
>TRBD2|TRBV7-9|NA|TRBJ2-1
CASSLAGGPGYEQFF
TGTGCCAGCAGCTTAGCGGGAGGGCCGGGGTATGAGCAGTTCTTC
>NA|TRBV10-3|few|TRBJ1-1
CAISESRTGSGTEAFF
TGTGCCATCAGTGAGTCCCGAACAGGGTCGGGCACTGAAGCTTTCTTT
>TRBD2|TRBV2|NA|TRBJ2-7
CASSERTSGRRDEQYF
TGTGCCAGCAGTGAAAGGACTAGCGGGAGGAGGGACGAGCAGTACTTC
>TRBD1|TRBV28|NA|TRBJ2-3
CASSPRDRGTDTQYF
TGTGCCAGCAGCCCCCGGGACAGGGGCACAGATACGCAGTATTTT
>NA|TRBV6-1|NA|TRBJ2-7
CASSEPRVSEQYF
TGTGCCAGCAGTGAGCCCAGGGTGAGCGAGCAGTACTTC
>NA|TRBV5-1|NA|TRBJ2-7
CASSPMTFSYEQYF
TGCGCCAGCAGCCCTATGACATTCTCCTACGAGCAGTACTTC
>TRBD2|TRBV9|NA|TRBJ2-1
CASSVDGTREGLGRGQFF
TGTGCCAGCAGCGTAGACGGCACTCGGGAGGGCCTAGGGAGGGGGCAGTTCTTC
>NA|TRBV7-9|NA|TRBJ2-4
CASSNRGTNIQYF
TGTGCCAGCAGCAATCGCGGGACAAACATTCAGTACTTC
>NA|TRBV6-4|NA|TRBJ2-2
CASSVDMNTGELFF
TGTGCCAGCAGCGTTGACATGAACACCGGGGAGCTGTTTTTT
>TRBD1|TRBV6-5|NA|TRBJ1-3
CASSYRGQSSGNTIYF
TGTGCCAGCAGTTACAGGGGGCAATCGTCTGGAAACACCATATATTTT
>NA|TRBV29-1|NA|TRBJ2-2
CSVGLSVNAGELFF
TGCAGCGTTGGGCTGTCGGTGAATGCCGGGGAGCTGTTTTTT
>NA|TRBV20-1|NA|TRBJ1-2
CSAAQGAGYTF
TGCAGTGCAGCTCAGGGAGCGGGCTACACCTTC
>TRBD2|TRBV25-1|NA|TRBJ2-1
CASRGAGLGDSSYNEQFF
TGTGCCAGCAGGGGAGCGGGACTAGGGGATAGCTCCTACAATGAGCAGTTCTTC
>NA|TRBV5-1|NA|TRBJ2-3
CASSLGRDTDTQYF
TGCGCCAGCAGCTTGGGGCGGGACACAGATACGCAGTATTTT